The 23 T cell receptor beta chains below all came from one sample that was sequenced in a study of cytomegalovirus exposure and HLA in healthy donors. PCR employed 60 Vbeta and 13 Jbeta primers. Generated by immunoSEQ multiplex PCR, the TCRdb table keeps only in-frame clones and is missing some. Among under 200,000 clones listed, roughly 87% were seen once. The sequenced material came from PBMCs. The receptors come from a woman under 40 in good health and CMV-seronegative.

CDR3 sequence (DNA): TGTGCCAGCTCACCACTAGGACAGGCGAACACTGAAGCTTTCTTT. Its protein is CASSPLGQANTEAFF. The genes are TRBV18 and TRBJ1-1; the match to TRBD1 covers 7 bases. J lost 1 base, V lost 1 base, and 3 bases had no gene match. This CDR3 has 15 residues. Looked up from germline, CDR1 is KGHSH and CDR2 is LQKENI.

The CDR3 loop reads CASSRDRKDTQYF. The DNA of the CDR3 is TGTGCCAGCAGTCGGGACAGAAAAGATACGCAGTATTTT. The chain employs TRBV28 and TRBJ2-3; TRBD1 matches at 7 bases. Germline CDR1 reads MDHEN; CDR2 reads SYDVKM. The V segment lost 5 bases and the J segment 5 bases; nucleotides outside the gene matches: 4. CDR3 length: 13 amino acids.

Here the CDR3 reads CASGPTPGKPSGVIQYF. CDR3 in DNA: TGTGCTAGTGGTCCCACCCCGGGGAAGCCTAGCGGGGTCATTCAGTACTTC. V gene TRBV12-5 combines with J gene TRBJ2-4, with 9 bases that match TRBD2. V lost 5 bases to trimming and J lost 9 bases; unmatched junction nucleotides: 17. The CDR3 is made up of 17 amino acids. Germline V lookup: CDR1 LGHNT, CDR2 FRNRAP.

The chain couples TRBV19 to TRBJ2-3; TRBD2 agrees at 11 bases. The CDR3 spans 15 residues. Germline lookup yields CDR1 LNHDA and CDR2 SQIVND (reference sequence). Unmatched junction bases numbered 12, after V lost 10 bases and J lost 6 bases. This CDR3 reads CATQRTSGSYDTQYF. CDR3 DNA sequence: TGTGCCACCCAACGTACTAGCGGGAGTTATGATACGCAGTATTTT. Full variable domain (missing parts from reference TRBV19 and TRBJ2-3): DGGITQSPKYLFRKEGQNVTLSCEQNLNHDAMYWYRQDPGQGLRLIYYSQIVNDFQKGDIAEGYSVSREKKESFPLTVTSAQKNPTAFYLCATQRTSGSYDTQYFGPGTRLTVL.

V is TRBV5-6 and J is TRBJ1-4, with unresolved D. The CDR3 totals 12 residues. Trimming pared 0 bases from V and 7 bases from J, leaving 4 bases between. The germline V gene encodes CDR1 SGHDT and CDR2 YYEEEE. CDR3 DNA sequence: TGTGCCAGCAGCTTGGCAGGTGAAAAACTGTTTTTT. Translated, it gives CASSLAGEKLFF.

The chain joins TRBV9 to TRBJ2-2, with 8 bases fitting TRBD1. In germline, CDR1 is SGDLS, CDR2 YYNGEE. The CDR3 spans 16 residues. V dropped 4 bases and J dropped 2; count of bases not matched to a gene: 7. The CDR3 is CASSLLQGGNTGELFF. CDR3 DNA sequence: TGTGCCAGCAGCCTCCTACAGGGGGGTAACACCGGGGAGCTGTTTTTT. Complete variable domain (other parts from reference TRBV9 and TRBJ2-2): DSGVTQTPKHLITATGQRVTLRCSPRSGDLSVYWYQQSLDQGLQFLIQYYNGEERAKGNILERFSAQQFPDLHSELNLSSLELGDSALYFCASSLLQGGNTGELFFGEGSRLTVL.

The rearrangement joins TRBV7-9 to TRBJ1-2; D may be TRBD1 (6 bases). Germline V gene data show CDR1 as SEHNR and CDR2 as FQNEAQ (reference sequence). V lost 4 bases and J lost 4, with 22 bases in between. This CDR3 region has 17 residues. The CDR3 nucleotides read TGTGCCAGCAGCTCATTTCCGGACAGTGGCGGGGGCTATGGCTACACCTTC. It codes for CASSSFPDSGGGYGYTF.

This sequence joins TRBV4-3 and TRBJ1-6; TRBD1 matches 8 bases. V lost 5 bases to trimming and J lost 9 bases; unmatched junction nucleotides: 15. The length of the CDR3 is 17 residues. Germline loops: CDR1 LGHNA, CDR2 YSLEER. Here the CDR3 DNA reads TGCGCCAGCAGCGTCTGGGGGCCCGGGACAGGTATTTCACCCCTCCACTTT. This codes for CASSVWGPGTGISPLHF.

The chain recombines TRBV6-5 with TRBJ2-7; D might be TRBD1 (6 bases). This CDR3 is 15 amino acids long. CDR1 MNHEY and CDR2 SVGAGI come from the germline V gene. V lost 5 bases and J lost 0, with 14 bases in between. DNA of the CDR3: TGTGCCAGCAGTCCCACAGGGATCCCCTCCTACGAGCAGTACTTC. This translates into CASSPTGIPSYEQYF.

The gene calls are TRBV4-1 and TRBJ1-2, with D uncertain. The germline V gene encodes CDR1 MGHRA and CDR2 YSYEKL. Trimming removed 6 bases from V and 0 bases from J, with 14 bases in between. The CDR3 covers 15 residues. As DNA, the CDR3 is TGCGCCAGCAGACTTGAGGGATTGGCTAACTATGGCTACACCTTC. Its protein product is CASRLEGLANYGYTF.

In DNA form, the CDR3 reads TGTGCCAGCAGTCTCCACGGACAGGGGTCCTACGAGCAGTACTTC. Encoded protein: CASSLHGQGSYEQYF. The rearrangement links TRBV6-5 to TRBJ2-7; 9 nucleotides match TRBD1. There are 15 residues in the CDR3. V was clipped by 5 bases and J by 1 base; unmatched bases: 6. Germline V gives CDR1 MNHEY, CDR2 SVGAGI.

The rearrangement uses TRBV7-6 and TRBJ1-1, with a tentative D call TRBD1 (5 bases). The V and J ends lost 1 base and 4 bases respectively, with 10 bases between them. Germline assignment: CDR1 SGHVS and CDR2 FNYEAQ. CDR3 size: 14 residues. The CDR3 bases are TGTGCCAGCAGCTTAGAAGGCAGGGCCACTGAAGCTTTCTTT. Translation: CASSLEGRATEAFF.

This clone was recorded only once. This CDR3 is CATSRGLDYNEQFF. CDR3 sequence (DNA): TGTGCCACCAGCAGGGGACTGGATTACAATGAGCAGTTCTTC. V and J are TRBV15 and TRBJ2-1; D possibly corresponds to TRBD2 (6 bases). Per germline, CDR1 LNHNV and CDR2 YYDKDF (reference sequence). This CDR3 has 14 residues. The V end lost 3 bases, the J end lost 4 bases, and 10 bases lay between the germline ends.

There are a few counts of this clone. The V and J genes are TRBV25-1 and TRBJ2-1; TRBD1 matches at 9 bases. Germline V gene data show CDR1 as MGHDK and CDR2 as SYGVNS. V gave up 3 bases and J gave up 7 bases; unmatched junction bases: 4. This CDR3 contains 14 residues. The CDR3 DNA reads as TGTGCCAGCAGTGAGGGACAGGGTCGGAATGAGCAGTTCTTC. Its translation: CASSEGQGRNEQFF.

This clone was counted once. This chain joins TRBV9 and TRBJ2-5, with TRBD1 as a possible D gene (6 bases). V lost 4 bases and J 2 bases, leaving 12 bases between the germline ends. Germline V gene data show CDR1 as SGDLS and CDR2 as YYNGEE. This CDR3 comprises 14 residues. CDR3 in DNA: TGTGCCAGCAGCCAGGGGTTGGGGCAAGAGACCCAGTACTTC. It is translated as CASSQGLGQETQYF.

The chain recombines TRBV12-5 with TRBJ2-3; D perhaps matches TRBD2 (5 bases). V was trimmed by 4 bases and J by 6 bases, leaving 5 bases between them. This CDR3 region has 11 residues. The germline V gene encodes CDR1 LGHNT and CDR2 FRNRAP. CDR3 sequence reads: CASGSGDTQYF. In DNA form, the CDR3 reads TGTGCTAGTGGTTCGGGGGATACGCAGTATTTT.

The chain employs TRBV28 and TRBJ2-5, with 7 bases identical to TRBD2. The CDR3 consists of 14 residues. With V trimmed by 5 bases and J by 5 bases, 8 bases remained unmatched. CDR1 MDHEN and CDR2 SYDVKM come from the germline V gene. CDR3 sequence (DNA): TGTGCCAGCAGTCTGCGACTAGCATCGGAGACCCAGTACTTC. It codes for CASSLRLASETQYF.

This clone was observed once. The chain is built from TRBV19 and TRBJ1-1, with a weak D call TRBD1 (5 bases). The CDR3 loop spans 15 amino acids. Trimming left V 2 bases short and J 0 bases short, with 10 bases between. Per germline, CDR1 LNHDA and CDR2 SQIVND (reference sequence). The CDR3 here is CASSIRADMNTEAFF. The DNA of the CDR3 is TGTGCCAGTAGTATACGGGCGGACATGAACACTGAAGCTTTCTTT.

This clone was seen only a few times. The CDR3, as DNA: TGTGCCAGCAGTGAAAGAGGACAGGGGATCGCTGAAGCTTTCTTT. It encodes CASSERGQGIAEAFF. The chain recombines TRBV25-1 with TRBJ1-1; 9 nucleotides line up with TRBD1. Germline assignment: CDR1 MGHDK and CDR2 SYGVNS. After removal of 2 bases from V and 6 bases from J, the junction contained 7 bases not matched to a gene. This CDR3 has 15 amino acids.

The rearrangement joins TRBV6-5 to TRBJ2-2; 7 bases align to TRBD1. Unmatched junction bases numbered 3, after V lost 2 bases and J lost 0 bases. This CDR3 spans 16 amino acids. Germline CDR1 MNHEY, CDR2 SVGAGI. The chain's CDR3 is CASSYAGTANTGELFF. In DNA form, the CDR3 reads TGTGCCAGCAGTTACGCAGGGACAGCGAACACCGGGGAGCTGTTTTTT.

V usage is TRBV7-2 and J usage is TRBJ1-5; tentatively, D is TRBD1 (5 bases). This CDR3 spans 16 amino acids. V was cut by 2 bases and J by 0 bases, with 11 bases left in between. Germline lookup yields CDR1 SGHTA and CDR2 FQGNSA. CDR3 residues: CASSLFRGFSNQPQHF. The CDR3 region has the DNA TGTGCCAGCAGCTTATTCCGGGGGTTTAGCAATCAGCCCCAGCATTTT.

The sample holds one count of this clone. The rearrangement links TRBV28 to TRBJ1-2; 7 bases agree with TRBD1. The germline gives CDR1 MDHEN, CDR2 SYDVKM. V was pared by 6 bases and J by 4 bases, with 8 bases of the junction left unmatched. CDR3 size: 14 residues. CDR3 in amino acids: CASSLLGTVYGYTF. CDR3 sequence (DNA): TGTGCCAGCAGCTTACTTGGGACAGTCTATGGCTACACCTTC.

Turning to this clone: Relative to the germline gene, one junction end is altered; a read error may explain this. CDR3 in amino acids: CASSPAGGMAPYEQYF. Written as DNA, the CDR3 is TGTGCCAGCAGCCCAGCGGGAGGGATGGCGCCCTACGAGCAGTACTTT. This rearrangement joins TRBV5-4 to TRBJ2-7; 10 bases fit TRBD2. Germline V CDR1 and CDR2: SGHNT, YYREEE (reference sequence). CDR3 length: 16 amino acids.